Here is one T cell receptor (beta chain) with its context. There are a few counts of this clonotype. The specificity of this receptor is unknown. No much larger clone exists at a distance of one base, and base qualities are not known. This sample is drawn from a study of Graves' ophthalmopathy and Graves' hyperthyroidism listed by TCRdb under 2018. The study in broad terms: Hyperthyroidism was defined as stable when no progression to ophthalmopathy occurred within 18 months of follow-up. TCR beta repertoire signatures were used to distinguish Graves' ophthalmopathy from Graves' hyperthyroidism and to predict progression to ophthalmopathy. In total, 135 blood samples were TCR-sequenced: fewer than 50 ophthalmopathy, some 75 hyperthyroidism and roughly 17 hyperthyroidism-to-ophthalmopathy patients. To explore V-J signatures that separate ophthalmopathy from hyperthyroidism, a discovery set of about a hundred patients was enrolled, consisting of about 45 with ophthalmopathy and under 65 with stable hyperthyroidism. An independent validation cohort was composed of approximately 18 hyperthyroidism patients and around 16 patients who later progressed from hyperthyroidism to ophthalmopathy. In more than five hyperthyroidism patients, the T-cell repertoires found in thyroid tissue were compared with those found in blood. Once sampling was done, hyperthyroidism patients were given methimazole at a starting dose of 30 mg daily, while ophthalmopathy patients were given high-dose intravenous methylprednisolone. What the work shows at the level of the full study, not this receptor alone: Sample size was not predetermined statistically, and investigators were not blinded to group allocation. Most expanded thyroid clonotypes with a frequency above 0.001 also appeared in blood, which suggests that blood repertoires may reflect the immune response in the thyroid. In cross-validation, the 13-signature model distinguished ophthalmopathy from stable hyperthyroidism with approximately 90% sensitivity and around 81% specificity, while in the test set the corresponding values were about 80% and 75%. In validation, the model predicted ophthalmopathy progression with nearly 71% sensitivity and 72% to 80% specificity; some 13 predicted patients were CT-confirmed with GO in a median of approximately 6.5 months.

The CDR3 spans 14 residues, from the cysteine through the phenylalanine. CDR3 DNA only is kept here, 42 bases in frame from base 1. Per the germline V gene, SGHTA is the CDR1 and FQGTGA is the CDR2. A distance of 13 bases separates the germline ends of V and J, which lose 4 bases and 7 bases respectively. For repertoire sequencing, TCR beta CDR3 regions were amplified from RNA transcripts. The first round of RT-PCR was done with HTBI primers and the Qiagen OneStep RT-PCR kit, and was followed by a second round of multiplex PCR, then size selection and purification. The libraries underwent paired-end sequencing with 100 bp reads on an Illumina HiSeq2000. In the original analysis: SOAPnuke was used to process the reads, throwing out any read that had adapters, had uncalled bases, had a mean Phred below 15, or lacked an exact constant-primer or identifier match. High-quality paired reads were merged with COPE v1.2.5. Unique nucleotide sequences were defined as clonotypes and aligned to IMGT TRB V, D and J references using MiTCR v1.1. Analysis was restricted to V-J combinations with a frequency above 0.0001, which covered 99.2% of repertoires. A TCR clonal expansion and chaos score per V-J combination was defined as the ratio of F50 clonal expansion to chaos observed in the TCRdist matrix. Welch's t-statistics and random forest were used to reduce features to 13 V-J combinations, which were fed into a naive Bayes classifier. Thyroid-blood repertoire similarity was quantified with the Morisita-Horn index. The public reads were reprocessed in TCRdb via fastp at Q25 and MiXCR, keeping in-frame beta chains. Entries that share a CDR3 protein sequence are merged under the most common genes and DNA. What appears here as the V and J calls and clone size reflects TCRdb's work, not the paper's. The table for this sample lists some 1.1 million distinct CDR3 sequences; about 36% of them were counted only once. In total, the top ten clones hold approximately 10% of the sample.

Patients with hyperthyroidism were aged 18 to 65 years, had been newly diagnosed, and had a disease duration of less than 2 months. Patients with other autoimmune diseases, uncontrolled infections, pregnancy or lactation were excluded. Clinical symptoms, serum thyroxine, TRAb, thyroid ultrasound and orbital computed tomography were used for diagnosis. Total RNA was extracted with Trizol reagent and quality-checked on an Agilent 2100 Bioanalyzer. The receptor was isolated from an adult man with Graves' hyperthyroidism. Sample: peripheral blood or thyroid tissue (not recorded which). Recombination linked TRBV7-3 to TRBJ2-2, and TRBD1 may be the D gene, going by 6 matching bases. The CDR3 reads CASSSTGLGGELFF. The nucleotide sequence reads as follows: TGTGCCAGCAGCTCGACAGGTCTCGGCGGGGAGCTGTTTTTT.